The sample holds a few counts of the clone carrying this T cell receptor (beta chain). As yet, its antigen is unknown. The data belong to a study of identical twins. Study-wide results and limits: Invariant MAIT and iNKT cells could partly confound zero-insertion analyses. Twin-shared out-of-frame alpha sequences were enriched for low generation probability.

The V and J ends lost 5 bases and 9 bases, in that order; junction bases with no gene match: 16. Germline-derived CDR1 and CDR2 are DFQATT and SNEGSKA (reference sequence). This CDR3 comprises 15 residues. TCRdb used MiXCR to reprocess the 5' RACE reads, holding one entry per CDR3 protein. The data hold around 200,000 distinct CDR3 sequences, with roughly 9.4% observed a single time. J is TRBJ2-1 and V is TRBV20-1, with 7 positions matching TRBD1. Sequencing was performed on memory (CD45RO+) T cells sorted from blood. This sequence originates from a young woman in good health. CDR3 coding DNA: TGCAGTGCTGGACAACCAGGGGGAGTGATTAGTGAGCAGTTCTTC. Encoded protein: CSAGQPGGVISEQFF.